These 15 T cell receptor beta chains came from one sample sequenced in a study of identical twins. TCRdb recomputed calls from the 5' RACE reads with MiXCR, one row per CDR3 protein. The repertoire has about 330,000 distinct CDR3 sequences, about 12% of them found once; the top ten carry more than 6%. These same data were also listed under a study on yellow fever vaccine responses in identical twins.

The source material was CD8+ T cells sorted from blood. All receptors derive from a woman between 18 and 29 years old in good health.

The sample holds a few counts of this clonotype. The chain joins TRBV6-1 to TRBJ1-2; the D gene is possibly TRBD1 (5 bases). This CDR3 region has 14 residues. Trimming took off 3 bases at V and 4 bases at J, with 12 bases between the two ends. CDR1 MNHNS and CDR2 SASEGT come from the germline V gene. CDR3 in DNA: TGTGCCAGCAGTGACGGGACGGGGGGCTATGGCTACACCTTC. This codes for CASSDGTGGYGYTF.

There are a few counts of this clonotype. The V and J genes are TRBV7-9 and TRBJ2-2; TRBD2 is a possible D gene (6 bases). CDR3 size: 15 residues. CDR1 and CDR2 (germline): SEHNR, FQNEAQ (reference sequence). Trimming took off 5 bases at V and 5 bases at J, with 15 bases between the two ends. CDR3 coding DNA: TGTGCCAGCAGCCAACAGACTAGTTTAACCGGGGAGCTGTTTTTT. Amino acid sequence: CASSQQTSLTGELFF. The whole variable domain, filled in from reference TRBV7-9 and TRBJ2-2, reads DTGVSQNPRHKITKRGQNVTFRCDPISEHNRLYWYRQTLGQGPEFLTYFQNEAQLEKSRLLSDRFSAERPKGSFSTLEIQRTEQGDSAMYLCASSQQTSLTGELFFGEGSRLTVL.

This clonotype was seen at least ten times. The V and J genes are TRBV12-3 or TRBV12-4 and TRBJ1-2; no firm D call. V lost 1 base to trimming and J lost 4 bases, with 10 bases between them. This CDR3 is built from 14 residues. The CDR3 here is CASSLGFGTYGYTF. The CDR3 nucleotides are TGTGCCAGCAGTTTAGGTTTTGGTACCTATGGCTACACCTTC.

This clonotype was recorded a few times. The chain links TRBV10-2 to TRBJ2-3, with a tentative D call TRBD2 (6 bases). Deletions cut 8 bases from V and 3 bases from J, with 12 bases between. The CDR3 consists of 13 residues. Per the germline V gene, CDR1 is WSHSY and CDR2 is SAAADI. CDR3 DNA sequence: TGCGCCAGCCTGGAGGGTGGGACAGATACGCAGTATTTT. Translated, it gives CASLEGGTDTQYF.

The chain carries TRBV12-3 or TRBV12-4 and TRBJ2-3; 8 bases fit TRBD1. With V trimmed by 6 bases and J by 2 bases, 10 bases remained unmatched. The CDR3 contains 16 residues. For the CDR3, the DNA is TGTGCCAGCAGGAACGGACAGGGCGGATTCACAGATACGCAGTATTTT. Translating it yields CASRNGQGGFTDTQYF.

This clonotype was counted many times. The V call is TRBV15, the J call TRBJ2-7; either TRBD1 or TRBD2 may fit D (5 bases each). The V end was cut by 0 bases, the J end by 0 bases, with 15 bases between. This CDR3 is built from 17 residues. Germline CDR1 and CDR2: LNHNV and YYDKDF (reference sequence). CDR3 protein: CATSRDFEGTASYEQYV. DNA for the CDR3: TGTGCCACCAGCAGAGATTTTGAGGGGACGGCCTCCTACGAGCAGTACGTC.

The CDR3 sequence: CASSLWTGENQETQYF. Written as DNA, the CDR3 is TGTGCCAGCAGTCTATGGACAGGAGAGAACCAAGAGACCCAGTACTTC. The rearrangement joins TRBV6-1 to TRBJ2-5; 7 nucleotides agree with TRBD1. V lost 5 bases, J lost 0 bases, and 9 bases stayed unmatched. CDR1 MNHNS and CDR2 SASEGT come from the germline V gene. The CDR3 has 16 residues.

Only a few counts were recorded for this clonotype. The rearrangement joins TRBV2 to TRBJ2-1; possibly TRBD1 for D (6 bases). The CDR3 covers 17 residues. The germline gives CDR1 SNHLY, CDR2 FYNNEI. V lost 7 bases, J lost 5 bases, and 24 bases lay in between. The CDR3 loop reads CASTPPEDSRYHNEQFF. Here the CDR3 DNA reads TGTGCCAGCACCCCTCCCGAGGACAGCAGATATCACAATGAGCAGTTCTTC.

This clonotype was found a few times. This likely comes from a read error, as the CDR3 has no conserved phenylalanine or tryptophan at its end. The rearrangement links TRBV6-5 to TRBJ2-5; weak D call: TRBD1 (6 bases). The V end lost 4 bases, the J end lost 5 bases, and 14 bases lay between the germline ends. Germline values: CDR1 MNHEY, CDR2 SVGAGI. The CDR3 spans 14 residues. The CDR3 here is CASSSQGSLETQYL. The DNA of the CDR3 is TGTGCCAGCAGTTCTCAGGGGAGCCTGGAGACCCAGTACCTC.

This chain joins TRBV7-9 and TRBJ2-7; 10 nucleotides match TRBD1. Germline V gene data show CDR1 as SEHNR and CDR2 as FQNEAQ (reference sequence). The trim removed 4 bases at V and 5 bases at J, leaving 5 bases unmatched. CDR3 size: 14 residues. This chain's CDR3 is CASSYGTGANEQYV. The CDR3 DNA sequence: TGTGCCAGCAGCTACGGGACAGGGGCTAACGAGCAGTACGTC.

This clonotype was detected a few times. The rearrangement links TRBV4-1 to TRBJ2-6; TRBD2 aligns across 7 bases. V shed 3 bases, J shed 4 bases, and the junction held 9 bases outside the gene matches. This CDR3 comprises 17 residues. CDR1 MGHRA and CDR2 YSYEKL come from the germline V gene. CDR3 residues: CASSQTSLPGGANVLTF. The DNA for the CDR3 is TGCGCCAGCAGCCAGACTAGCCTCCCAGGGGGGGCCAACGTCCTGACTTTC.

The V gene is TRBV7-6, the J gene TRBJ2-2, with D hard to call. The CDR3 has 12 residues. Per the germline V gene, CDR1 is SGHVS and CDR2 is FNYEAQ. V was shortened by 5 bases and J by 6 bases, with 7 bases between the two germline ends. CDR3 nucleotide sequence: TGTGCCAGCAGCCTGGAGTCCGGGGAGCTGTTTTTT. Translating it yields CASSLESGELFF.

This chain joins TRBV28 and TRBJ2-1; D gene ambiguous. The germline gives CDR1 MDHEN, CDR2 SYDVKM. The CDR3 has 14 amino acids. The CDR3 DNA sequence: TGTTCCCGAGCTAGGGTCAGCTCCTACAATGAGCAGTTCTTC. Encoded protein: CSRARVSSYNEQFF.

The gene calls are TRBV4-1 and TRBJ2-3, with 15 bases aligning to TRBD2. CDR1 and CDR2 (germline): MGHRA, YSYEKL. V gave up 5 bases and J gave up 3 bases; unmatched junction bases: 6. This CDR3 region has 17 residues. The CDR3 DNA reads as TGCGCCAGCAGCGACGGACTAGCGGGAGGGCTAACAGATACGCAGTATTTT. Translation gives CASSDGLAGGLTDTQYF.

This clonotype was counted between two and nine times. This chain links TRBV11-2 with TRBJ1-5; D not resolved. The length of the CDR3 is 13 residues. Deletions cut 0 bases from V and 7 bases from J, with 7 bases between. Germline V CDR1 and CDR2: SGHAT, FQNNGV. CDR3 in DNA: TGTGCCAGCAGCTTAGAACTCGACCAGCCCCAGCATTTT. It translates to CASSLELDQPQHF.